The source of this TCR beta chain is a study of CD8 T cells in ankylosing spondylitis. Study findings and constraints: Those disease-linked clones were CD8+; they were also relatively rare in peripheral blood. Certain motif variants had earlier been reported in reactive arthritis synovial fluid and blood. The study identified a TCR beta motif of seven or eight highly homologous variants that appeared characteristic of ankylosing spondylitis blood. In ankylosing spondylitis patients, matched synovial fluid reportedly showed significant enrichment of disease-linked clones.

This clonotype came up many times. Its cognate antigen is unknown. V shed 0 bases and J 1 base; nucleotides not matched to a gene: 10. Germline V gene sequence: CDR1 DFQATT, CDR2 SNEGSKA (reference sequence). The CDR3 covers 17 residues. Libraries of TCR beta came from quantitative 5'-RACE with molecular barcodes. In TCRdb, the 5' RACE reads were re-called with MiXCR into one record per CDR3 protein. The table lists about 510,000 distinct CDR3 sequences, approximately 5.3% of them singletons. The sample taken for sequencing was blood, either unsorted or a sorted T cell fraction (not recorded which). The chain combines TRBV20-1 with TRBJ1-1, with 8 bases lining up with TRBD1. This clonotype originated in a male donor with ankylosing spondylitis. DNA of the CDR3: TGCAGTGCTAGAGACAGGACAGGGAGAGATACGAACACTGAAGCTTTCTTT. Encoded protein: CSARDRTGRDTNTEAFF.